This TCR beta chain was recorded in a study of blood T cells in healthy people across ages. A second PCR, run for about 6 to 12 cycles, used a sample-barcoded 5' primer plus a J-beta primer mix. TCRdb reprocessed the 5' RACE reads via MiXCR and lists one record per CDR3 protein. The repertoire consists of about 1,800,000 distinct CDR3 sequences, with roughly 28% occurring once and the leading ten covering over 7%. The CDR3 loop spans 20 amino acids. Looked up from germline, CDR1 is LGHNT and CDR2 is FRNRAP. After removal of 3 bases from V and 1 base from J, the junction contained 10 bases not matched to a gene.

The source is a woman in her 30s in good health. The rearrangement uses TRBV12-5 and TRBJ2-1; 15 bases are shared with TRBD2. Input material: blood. CDR3 residues: CASGFPRTSGGAGSYNEQFF. Written as DNA, the CDR3 is TGTGCTAGTGGTTTCCCCCGGACTAGCGGGGGGGCCGGGTCCTACAATGAGCAGTTCTTC.